Shown below are 9 T cell receptor beta chains from a single sample sequenced in a study of blood T cell repertoires in COVID-19. Repertoires were generated with immunoSEQ multiplex PCR, while TCRdb's copy carries only in-frame clones and drops some. The repertoire holds a few hundred thousand clones, with 85% to 90% as singletons. The sequencing input was PBMCs or T cells enriched from blood (not recorded which). The source is a man younger than 40 who had recovered from COVID-19.

This chain joins TRBV6-1 and TRBJ1-2, with D uncertain. CDR3 size: 12 residues. CDR1 and CDR2 (germline): MNHNS, SASEGT. Trimming left V 0 bases short and J 8 bases short, with 7 bases between. The CDR3 DNA reads TGTGCCAGCAGTGAAGCCCCCCAAGGCTACACCTTC. Translated, it gives CASSEAPQGYTF.

V and J are TRBV5-4 and TRBJ1-1; tentative D call: TRBD1 (5 bases). Germline CDR1 reads SGHNT; CDR2 reads YYREEE (reference sequence). This CDR3 comprises 13 residues. Trimming took 2 bases from V and 11 from J, leaving 16 bases between them. CDR3 nucleotide sequence: TGTGCCAGCAGCTTATCAGGGTATCGTGGGGCTTTCTTT. Protein product: CASSLSGYRGAFF.

The gene calls are TRBV11-1 and TRBJ1-1; D not certain. The V gene's germline CDR1 is SGHAT and CDR2 FQDESV (reference sequence). V was clipped by 6 bases and J by 4 bases, with 21 bases between them. The CDR3 runs 16 residues. CDR3 sequence reads: CASRRDLARRTTEAFF. CDR3 nucleotide sequence: TGTGCCAGCAGACGCGACCTGGCCCGGAGGACCACTGAAGCTTTCTTT.

The gene calls are TRBV7-2 and TRBJ2-1; TRBD2 matches 9 bases. Per the germline V gene, CDR1 is SGHTA and CDR2 is FQGNSA. CDR3 size: 15 residues. V lost 4 bases and J lost 7; bases outside the gene matches: 8. In nucleotides, the CDR3 is TGTGCCAGCAGCTCGCTAGCGGGAAGTAGGAATGAGCAGTTCTTC. Translated: CASSSLAGSRNEQFF.

V is TRBV11-3 and J is TRBJ1-2; D call uncertain. The V end was cut by 3 bases, the J end by 0 bases, with 20 bases between. The CDR3 length is 18 residues. The germline V gene encodes CDR1 SGHNT and CDR2 YENEEA. CDR3 amino acids: CASSFGSWSDPSNYGYTF. CDR3 nucleotide sequence: TGTGCCAGCAGCTTTGGTAGCTGGTCTGACCCCTCTAACTATGGCTACACCTTC.

CDR3 DNA: TGTGCCAGCAGCCATTCGGGGGGCCTAGGAAACACTGAAGCTTTCTTT. Amino acids: CASSHSGGLGNTEAFF. The chain employs TRBV3-1 (or the pseudogene TRBV3-2) and TRBJ1-1; possibly TRBD1 for D (6 bases). V shed 3 bases and J shed 2 bases, with 16 bases lying between them. CDR1 is LGHDT, CDR2 YNNKEL, per germline (reference sequence). This CDR3 contains 16 residues.

In regard to this clone: Other nucleotide sequences from this sample produce the same CDR3. J is TRBJ1-5 and V is TRBV12-3 or TRBV12-4; possible D gene TRBD1, 5 bases. The CDR3 extends over 13 amino acids. V was shortened by 3 bases and J by 6 bases, with 9 bases between the two germline ends. CDR3 protein: CASSFGGAQPQHF. In DNA, the CDR3 is TGTGCCAGCAGTTTTGGAGGGGCTCAGCCCCAGCATTTT.

The chain's CDR3 is CATSGGGTSRSSSYNEQFF. DNA of the CDR3: TGTGCCACCAGTGGGGGAGGGACTAGCCGGAGCAGTTCCTACAATGAGCAGTTCTTC. The chain joins TRBV24-1 to TRBJ2-1, with 9 bases that match TRBD2. CDR3 size: 19 residues. With 5 bases clipped from V and 1 base from J, the junction kept 14 bases outside the gene matches. Per germline, CDR1 KGHDR and CDR2 SFDVKD.

This chain links TRBV6-5 with TRBJ1-1, with D unclear. The CDR3 runs to 15 residues. In germline, CDR1 is MNHEY, CDR2 SVGAGI. V was cut by 0 bases and J by 4 bases, with 12 bases left in between. CDR3 protein: CASSYSIGAGTEAFF. CDR3 coding DNA: TGTGCCAGCAGTTACTCCATCGGAGCGGGCACTGAAGCTTTCTTT.